This T cell receptor (beta chain) originates from a study of T cells in Graves' hyperthyroidism and ophthalmopathy. TCR beta CDR3 region amplification was performed from RNA transcripts. The TCR CDR3 first-round RT-PCR relied on the HTBI primer set. TCRdb called the multiplex PCR reads again in MiXCR, with one record for every CDR3 protein. The profile shows hundreds of thousands of distinct CDR3 sequences, under 25% of them singletons. CDR3 size: 13 residues. The germline V gene has CDR1 PRHDT and CDR2 FYEKMQ (reference sequence). J was trimmed by 5 bases and V by 5 bases; bases with no gene match: 3. This clonotype was counted ten times or more. What it binds is unknown. Study observations and caveats: In the blood, most expanded thyroid clonotypes above 0.001 appeared as well.

The source is a man aged 25 to 40 with Graves' ophthalmopathy. The chain carries TRBV13 and TRBJ2-3; TRBD2 aligns across 8 bases. Sequenced sample: blood. CDR3 bases: TGTGCCAGCAGCCCGGCGGGGGGAGATACGCAGTATTTT. Its protein is CASSPAGGDTQYF.